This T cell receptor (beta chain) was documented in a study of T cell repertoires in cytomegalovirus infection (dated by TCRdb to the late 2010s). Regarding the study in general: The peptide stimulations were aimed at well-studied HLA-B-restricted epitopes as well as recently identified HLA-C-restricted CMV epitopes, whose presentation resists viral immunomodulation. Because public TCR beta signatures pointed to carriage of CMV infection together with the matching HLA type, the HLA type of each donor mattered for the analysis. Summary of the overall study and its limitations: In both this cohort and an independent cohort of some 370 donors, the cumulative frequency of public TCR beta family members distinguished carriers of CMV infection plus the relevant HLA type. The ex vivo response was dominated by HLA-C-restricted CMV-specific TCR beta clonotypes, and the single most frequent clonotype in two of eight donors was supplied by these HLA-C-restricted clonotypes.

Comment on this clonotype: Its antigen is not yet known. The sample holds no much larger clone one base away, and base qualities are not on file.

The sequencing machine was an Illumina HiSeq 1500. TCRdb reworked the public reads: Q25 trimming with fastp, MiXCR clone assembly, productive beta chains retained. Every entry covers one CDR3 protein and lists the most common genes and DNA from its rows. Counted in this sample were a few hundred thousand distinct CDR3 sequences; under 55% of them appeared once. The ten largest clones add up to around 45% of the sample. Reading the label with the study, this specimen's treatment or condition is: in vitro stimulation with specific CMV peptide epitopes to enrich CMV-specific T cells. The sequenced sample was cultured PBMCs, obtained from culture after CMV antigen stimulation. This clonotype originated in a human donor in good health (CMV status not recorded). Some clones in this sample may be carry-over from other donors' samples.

The CDR3 amino acid sequence is: CASSMTPTGVDGYTF. The base sequence is TGTGCCAGTAGTATGACTCCCACAGGGGTAGATGGCTACACCTTC. The chain uses TRBV19 and TRBJ1-2; 7 bases in between match TRBD1. CDR1 and CDR2, per the germline V gene (reference sequence), are LNHDA and SQIVND. Relative to germline, V is missing 3 bases and J is missing 6 bases, with 10 bases of the junction outside any gene match. The cysteine opens and the phenylalanine closes a CDR3 of 15 amino acids. Only the CDR3 part of the read is kept: 45 bases, read in frame from the first base.